The 5 T cell receptor beta chains in this list originate from one sample, sequenced in a study of CD8 T cells in ankylosing spondylitis. Overall study results and limits: What seemed typical of ankylosing spondylitis blood was a TCR beta motif built from roughly eight highly homologous variants.

The antigens of these receptors remain unknown. A single record per CDR3 protein comes from TCRdb applying MiXCR to the 5' RACE reads. The sample consists of over 600,000 distinct CDR3 sequences, under 20% of them appearing once. The sample consisted of blood, either unsorted or a sorted T cell fraction (not recorded which). These receptors originate from a male donor with ankylosing spondylitis.

This chain uses TRBV11-3 with TRBJ1-1; TRBD1 matches at 7 bases. The germline gives CDR1 SGHNT, CDR2 YENEEA. V lost 4 bases and J lost 4; bases outside the gene matches: 15. The CDR3 covers 17 residues. For the CDR3, the DNA is TGTGCCAGCAGCTCCTACACAGGGGCCAAGGGGGGCACTGAAGCTTTCTTT. This sequence encodes CASSSYTGAKGGTEAFF.

The chain has TRBV5-5 and TRBJ2-4; perhaps TRBD2 as D (6 bases). The CDR3 covers 14 residues. Germline V gene data show CDR1 as SGHKS and CDR2 as YYEKEE (reference sequence). Deletions cut 3 bases from V and 4 bases from J, with 11 bases between. CDR3 nucleotide sequence: TGTGCCAGCAGCTGGGGGGAGGTTAAAAACATTCAGTACTTC. Translation: CASSWGEVKNIQYF.

V is TRBV5-1 and J is TRBJ2-1; 14 bases map to TRBD2. CDR3 size: 18 residues. With 4 bases clipped from V and 4 bases from J, the junction kept 10 bases outside the gene matches. Germline-derived CDR1 and CDR2 are SGHRS and YFSETQ. In DNA form, the CDR3 reads TGCGCCAGCAGCCAAGGGGGGACTAGCGGGAGTTTTTACAATGAGCAGTTCTTC. Its protein is CASSQGGTSGSFYNEQFF.

The V gene is TRBV5-4, the J gene TRBJ2-7; D is ambiguous. CDR1 is SGHNT, CDR2 YYREEE, per germline (reference sequence). The ends were cut back, 0 bases at V and 0 bases at J, with 7 bases in the middle. The CDR3 length is 14 residues. DNA of the CDR3: TGTGCCAGCAGCTTGGGCGGCATCTCCTACGAGCAGTACTTC. This gives the protein CASSLGGISYEQYF.

CDR3 residues: CASSASGGRTDTQYF. CDR3 nucleotide sequence: TGTGCCAGCAGCGCCAGCGGGGGCCGCACAGATACGCAGTATTTT. The chain has TRBV9 and TRBJ2-3; TRBD2 matches 8 bases. Germline-derived CDR1 and CDR2 are SGDLS and YYNGEE. The J segment lost 1 base and the V segment lost 3 bases, leaving 4 bases of the junction unmatched. CDR3 size: 15 residues.